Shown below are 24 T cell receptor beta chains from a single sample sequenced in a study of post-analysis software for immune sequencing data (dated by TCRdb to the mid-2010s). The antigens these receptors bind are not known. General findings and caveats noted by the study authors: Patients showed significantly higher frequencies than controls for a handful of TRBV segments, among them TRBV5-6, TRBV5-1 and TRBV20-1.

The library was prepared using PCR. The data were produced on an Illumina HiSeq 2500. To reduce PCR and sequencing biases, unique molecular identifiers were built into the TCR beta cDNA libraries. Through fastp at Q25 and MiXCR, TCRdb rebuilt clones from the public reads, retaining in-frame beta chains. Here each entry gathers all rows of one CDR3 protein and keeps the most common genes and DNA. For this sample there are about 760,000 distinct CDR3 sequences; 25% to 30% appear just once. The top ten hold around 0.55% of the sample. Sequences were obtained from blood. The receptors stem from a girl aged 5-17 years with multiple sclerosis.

In nucleotides, the CDR3 is TGTGCCAGCAGCTTCCAGGGCTCAAGGGATTTCCTCCACTTT. Its protein is CASSFQGSRDFLHF. The chain has TRBV7-2 and TRBJ1-6; maybe TRBD1 (5 bases). The germline gives CDR1 SGHTA, CDR2 FQGNSA. The V and J ends lost 3 bases and 15 bases respectively, with 18 bases between them. The CDR3 consists of 14 residues.

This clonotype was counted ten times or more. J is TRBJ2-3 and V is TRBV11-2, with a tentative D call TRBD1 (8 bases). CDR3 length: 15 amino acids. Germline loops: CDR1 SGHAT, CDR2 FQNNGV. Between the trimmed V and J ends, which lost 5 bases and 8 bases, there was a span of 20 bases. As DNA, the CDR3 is TGTGCCAGCAGCCCCCGGACAGGGAGGGAAGGTACGCAGTATTTT. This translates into CASSPRTGREGTQYF.

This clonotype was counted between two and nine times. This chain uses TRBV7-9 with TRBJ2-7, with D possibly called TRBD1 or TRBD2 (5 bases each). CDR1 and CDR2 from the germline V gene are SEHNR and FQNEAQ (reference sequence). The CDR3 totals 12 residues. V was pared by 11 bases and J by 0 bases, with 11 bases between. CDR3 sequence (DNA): TGTGCCGGGGGAGCTGACTCCTACGAGCAGTACTTC. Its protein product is CAGGADSYEQYF.

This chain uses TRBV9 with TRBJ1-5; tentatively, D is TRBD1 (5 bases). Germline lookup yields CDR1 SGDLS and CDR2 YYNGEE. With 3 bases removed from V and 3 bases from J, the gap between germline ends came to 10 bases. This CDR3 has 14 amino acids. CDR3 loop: CASSAGGFNQPQHF. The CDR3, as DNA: TGTGCCAGCAGCGCGGGGGGTTTCAATCAGCCCCAGCATTTT.

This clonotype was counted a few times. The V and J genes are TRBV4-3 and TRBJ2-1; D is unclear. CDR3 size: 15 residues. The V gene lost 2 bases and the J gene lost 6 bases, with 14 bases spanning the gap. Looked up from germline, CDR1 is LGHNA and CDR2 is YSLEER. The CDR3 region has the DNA TGCGCCAGCAGCCAAAGGCATGGTATCGGCAATGAGCAGTTCTTC. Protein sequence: CASSQRHGIGNEQFF.

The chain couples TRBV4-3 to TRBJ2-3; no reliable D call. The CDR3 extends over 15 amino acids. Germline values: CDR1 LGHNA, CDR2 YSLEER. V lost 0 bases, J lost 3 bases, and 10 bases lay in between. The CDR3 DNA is TGCGCCAGCAGCCAAGATCGTATCGAAACAGATACGCAGTATTTT. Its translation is CASSQDRIETDTQYF.

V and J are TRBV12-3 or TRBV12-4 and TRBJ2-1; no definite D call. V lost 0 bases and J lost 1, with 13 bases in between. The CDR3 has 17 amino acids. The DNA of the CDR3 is TGTGCCAGCAGTTTAGCGCGGAGTCACCAATCCTACAATGAGCAGTTCTTC. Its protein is CASSLARSHQSYNEQFF.

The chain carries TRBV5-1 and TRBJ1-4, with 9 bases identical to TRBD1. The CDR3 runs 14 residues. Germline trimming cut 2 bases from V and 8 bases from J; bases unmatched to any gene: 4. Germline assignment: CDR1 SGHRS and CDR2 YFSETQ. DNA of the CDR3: TGCGCCAGCAGCTTCCGGGACAGGGACGAAAAACTGTTTTTT. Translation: CASSFRDRDEKLFF.

CDR3 residues: CASSLGHRNEKLFF. The DNA for the CDR3 is TGTGCCAGCAGCTTGGGGCACAGAAATGAAAAACTGTTTTTT. The chain employs TRBV7-2 and TRBJ1-4; perhaps TRBD1 as D (5 bases). Germline loops: CDR1 SGHTA, CDR2 FQGNSA. CDR3 size: 14 residues. Trimming pared 3 bases from V and 5 bases from J, leaving 10 bases between.

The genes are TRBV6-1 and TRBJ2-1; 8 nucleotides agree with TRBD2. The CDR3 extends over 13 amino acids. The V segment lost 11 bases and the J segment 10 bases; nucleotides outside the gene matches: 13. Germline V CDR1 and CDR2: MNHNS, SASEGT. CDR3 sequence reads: CAGAGAFYSEQFF. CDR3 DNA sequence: TGTGCCGGAGCGGGGGCCTTTTATTCGGAGCAGTTCTTC.

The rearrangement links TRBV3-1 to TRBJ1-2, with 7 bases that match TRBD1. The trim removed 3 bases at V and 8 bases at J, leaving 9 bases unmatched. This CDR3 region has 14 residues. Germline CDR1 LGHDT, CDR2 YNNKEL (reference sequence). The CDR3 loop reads CASSHGQEEGGYTF. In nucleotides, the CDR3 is TGTGCCAGCAGCCATGGACAGGAAGAGGGAGGCTACACCTTC.

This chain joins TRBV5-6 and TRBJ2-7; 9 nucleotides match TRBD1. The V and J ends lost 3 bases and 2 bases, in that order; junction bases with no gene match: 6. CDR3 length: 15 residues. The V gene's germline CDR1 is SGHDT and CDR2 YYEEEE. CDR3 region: CASSSWGTGTYEQYF. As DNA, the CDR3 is TGTGCCAGCAGCTCCTGGGGGACAGGGACCTACGAGCAGTACTTC.

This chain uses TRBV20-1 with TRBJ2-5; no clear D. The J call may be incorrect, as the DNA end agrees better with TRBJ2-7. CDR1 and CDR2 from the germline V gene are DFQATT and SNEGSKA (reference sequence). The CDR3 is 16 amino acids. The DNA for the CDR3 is TGCAGTGCTAGAGAGGGGTTTCGGGCCCGTCGGGCCGAGCAGTACTTC. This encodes CSAREGFRARRAEQYF.

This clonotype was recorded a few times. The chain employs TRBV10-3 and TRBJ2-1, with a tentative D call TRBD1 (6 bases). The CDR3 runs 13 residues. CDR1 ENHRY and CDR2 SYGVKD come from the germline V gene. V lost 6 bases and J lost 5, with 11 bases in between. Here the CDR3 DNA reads TGTGCCATCAGGCAACAGGGAAACAATGAGCAGTTCTTC. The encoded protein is CAIRQQGNNEQFF.

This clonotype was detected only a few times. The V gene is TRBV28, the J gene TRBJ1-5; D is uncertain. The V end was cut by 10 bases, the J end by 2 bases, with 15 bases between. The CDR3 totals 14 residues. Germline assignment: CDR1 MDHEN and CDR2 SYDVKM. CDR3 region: CATHRWVGNQPQHF. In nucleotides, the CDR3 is TGTGCCACCCATCGTTGGGTGGGCAATCAGCCCCAGCATTTT.

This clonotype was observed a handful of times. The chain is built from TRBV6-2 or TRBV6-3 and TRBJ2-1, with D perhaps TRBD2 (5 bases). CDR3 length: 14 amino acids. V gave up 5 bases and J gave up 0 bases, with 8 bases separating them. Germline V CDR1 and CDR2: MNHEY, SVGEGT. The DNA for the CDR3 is TGTGCCAGCAGTCGGACTGGCTCCTACAATGAGCAGTTCTTC. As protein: CASSRTGSYNEQFF.

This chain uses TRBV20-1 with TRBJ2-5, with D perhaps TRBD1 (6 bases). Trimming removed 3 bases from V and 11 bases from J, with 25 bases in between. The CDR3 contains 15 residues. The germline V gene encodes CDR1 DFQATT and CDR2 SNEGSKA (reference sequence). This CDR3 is CSARDNRVASYGQYF. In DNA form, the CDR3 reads TGCAGTGCTAGGGACAACAGGGTAGCCTCCTACGGGCAGTACTTC.

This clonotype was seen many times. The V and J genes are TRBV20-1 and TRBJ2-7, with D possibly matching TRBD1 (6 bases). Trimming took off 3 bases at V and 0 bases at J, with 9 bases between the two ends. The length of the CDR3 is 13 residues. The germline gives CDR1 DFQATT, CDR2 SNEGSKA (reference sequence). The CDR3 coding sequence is TGCAGTGCTAGGGACAGTACCTCCTACGAGCAGTACTTC. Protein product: CSARDSTSYEQYF.

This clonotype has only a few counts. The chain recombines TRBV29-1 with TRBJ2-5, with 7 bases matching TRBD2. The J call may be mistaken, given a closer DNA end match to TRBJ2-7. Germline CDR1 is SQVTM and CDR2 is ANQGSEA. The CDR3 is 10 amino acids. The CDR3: CSVLADEQYF. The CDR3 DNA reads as TGCAGCGTTCTAGCGGACGAGCAGTACTTC.

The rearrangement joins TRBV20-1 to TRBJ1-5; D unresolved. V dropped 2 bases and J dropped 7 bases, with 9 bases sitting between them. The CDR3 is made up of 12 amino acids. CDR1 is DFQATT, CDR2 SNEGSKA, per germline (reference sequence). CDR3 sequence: CSARQYPQPQHF. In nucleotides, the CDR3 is TGCAGTGCTAGACAATATCCCCAGCCCCAGCATTTT.

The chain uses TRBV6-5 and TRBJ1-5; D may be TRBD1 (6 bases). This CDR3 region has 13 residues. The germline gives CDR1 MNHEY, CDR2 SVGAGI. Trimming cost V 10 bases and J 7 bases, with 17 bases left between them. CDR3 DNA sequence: TGTGCCACCCGATCAGGGGTCGGCCAGCCCCAGCATTTT. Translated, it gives CATRSGVGQPQHF.

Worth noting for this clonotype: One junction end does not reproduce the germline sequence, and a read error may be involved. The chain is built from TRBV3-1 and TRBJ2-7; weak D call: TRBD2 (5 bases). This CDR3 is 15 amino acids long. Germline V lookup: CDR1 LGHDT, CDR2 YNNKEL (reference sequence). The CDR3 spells CASSQPGRGPYERYF. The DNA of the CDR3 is TGTGCCAGCAGCCAGCCGGGAAGAGGGCCTTACGAGCGGTACTTC.

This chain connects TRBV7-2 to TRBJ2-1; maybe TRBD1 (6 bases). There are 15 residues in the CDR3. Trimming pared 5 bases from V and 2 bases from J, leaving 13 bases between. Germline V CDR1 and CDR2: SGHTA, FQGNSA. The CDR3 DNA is TGTGCCAGCAGCCGGCAGGGACAAGCCTACAATGAGCAGTTCTTC. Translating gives CASSRQGQAYNEQFF. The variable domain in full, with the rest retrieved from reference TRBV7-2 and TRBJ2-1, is GAGVSQSPSNKVTEKGKDVELRCDPISGHTALYWYRQSLGQGLEFLIYFQGNSAPDKSGLPSDRFSAERTGGSVSTLTIQRTQQEDSAVYLCASSRQGQAYNEQFFGPGTRLTVL.

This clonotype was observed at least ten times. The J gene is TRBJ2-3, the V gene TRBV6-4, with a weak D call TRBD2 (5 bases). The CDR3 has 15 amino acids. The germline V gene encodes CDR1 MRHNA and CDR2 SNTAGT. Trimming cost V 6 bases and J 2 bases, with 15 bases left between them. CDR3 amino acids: CASSENGGATDTQYF. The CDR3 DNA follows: TGTGCCAGCAGCGAAAACGGAGGAGCCACAGATACGCAGTATTTT.